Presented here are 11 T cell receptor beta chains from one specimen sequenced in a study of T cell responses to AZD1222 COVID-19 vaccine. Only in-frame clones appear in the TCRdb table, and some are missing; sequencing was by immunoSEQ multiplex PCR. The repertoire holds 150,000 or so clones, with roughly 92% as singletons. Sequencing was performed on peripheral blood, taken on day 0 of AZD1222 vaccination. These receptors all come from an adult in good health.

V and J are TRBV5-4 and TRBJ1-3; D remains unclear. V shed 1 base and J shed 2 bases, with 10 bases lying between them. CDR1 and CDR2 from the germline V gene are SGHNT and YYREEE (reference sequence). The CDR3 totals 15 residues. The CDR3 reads CASSLLPDPGNTIYF. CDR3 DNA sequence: TGTGCCAGCAGCTTGTTACCGGACCCTGGAAACACCATATATTTT.

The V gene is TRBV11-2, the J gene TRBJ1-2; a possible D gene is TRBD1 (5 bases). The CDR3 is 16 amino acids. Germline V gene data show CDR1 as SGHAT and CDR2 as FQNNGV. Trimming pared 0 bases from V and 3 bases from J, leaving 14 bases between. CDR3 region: CASSLDQGNIDYGYTF. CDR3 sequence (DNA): TGTGCCAGCAGCTTAGATCAGGGAAACATCGACTATGGCTACACCTTC. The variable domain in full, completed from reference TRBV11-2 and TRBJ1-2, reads EAGVAQSPRYKIIEKRQSVAFWCNPISGHATLYWYQQILGQGPKLLIQFQNNGVVDDSQLPKDRFSAERLKGVDSTLKIQPAKLEDSAVYLCASSLDQGNIDYGYTFGSGTRLTVV.

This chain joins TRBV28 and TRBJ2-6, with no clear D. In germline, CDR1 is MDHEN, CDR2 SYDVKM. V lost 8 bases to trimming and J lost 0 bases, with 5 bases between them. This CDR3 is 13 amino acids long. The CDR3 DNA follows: TGTGCCAGCCGTATCTCTGGGGCCAACGTCCTGACTTTC. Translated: CASRISGANVLTF.

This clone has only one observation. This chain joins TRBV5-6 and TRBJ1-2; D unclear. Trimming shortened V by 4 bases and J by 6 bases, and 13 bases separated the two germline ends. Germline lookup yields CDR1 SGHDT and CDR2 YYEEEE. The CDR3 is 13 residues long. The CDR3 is CASSPVQYDGYTF. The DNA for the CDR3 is TGTGCCAGCAGCCCCGTGCAGTACGATGGCTACACCTTC.

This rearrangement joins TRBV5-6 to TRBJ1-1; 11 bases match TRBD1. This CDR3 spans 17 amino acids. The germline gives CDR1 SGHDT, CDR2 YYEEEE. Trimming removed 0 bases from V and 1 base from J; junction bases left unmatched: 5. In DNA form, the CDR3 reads TGTGCCAGCAGCTTGGTGGTAGGGACAGGGGGGAACACTGAAGCTTTCTTT. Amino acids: CASSLVVGTGGNTEAFF.

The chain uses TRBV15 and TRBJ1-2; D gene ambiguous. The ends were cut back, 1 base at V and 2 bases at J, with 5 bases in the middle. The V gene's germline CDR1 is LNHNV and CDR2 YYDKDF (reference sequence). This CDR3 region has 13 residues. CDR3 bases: TGTGCCACCAGCAGAGTACAGAACTATGGCTACACCTTC. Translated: CATSRVQNYGYTF.

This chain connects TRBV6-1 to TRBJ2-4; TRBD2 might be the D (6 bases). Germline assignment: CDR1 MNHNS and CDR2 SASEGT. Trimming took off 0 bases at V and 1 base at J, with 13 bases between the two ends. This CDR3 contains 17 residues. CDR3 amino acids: CASSEALRTMAKNIQYF. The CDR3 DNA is TGTGCCAGCAGTGAAGCGCTGAGGACTATGGCCAAAAACATTCAGTACTTC.

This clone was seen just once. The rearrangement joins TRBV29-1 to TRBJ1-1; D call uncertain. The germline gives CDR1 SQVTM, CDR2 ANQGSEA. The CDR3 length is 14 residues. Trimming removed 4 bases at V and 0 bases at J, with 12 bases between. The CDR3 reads CSVVTFTMNTEAFF. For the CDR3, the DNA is TGCAGCGTTGTGACGTTTACCATGAACACTGAAGCTTTCTTT.

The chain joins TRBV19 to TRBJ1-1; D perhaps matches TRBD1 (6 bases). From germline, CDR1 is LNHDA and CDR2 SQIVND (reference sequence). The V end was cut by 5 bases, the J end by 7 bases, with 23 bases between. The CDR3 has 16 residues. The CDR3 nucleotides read TGTGCCAGTAGTCTACGGGTCGGGGGGCGCCAGGATGAAGCTTTCTTT. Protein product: CASSLRVGGRQDEAFF.

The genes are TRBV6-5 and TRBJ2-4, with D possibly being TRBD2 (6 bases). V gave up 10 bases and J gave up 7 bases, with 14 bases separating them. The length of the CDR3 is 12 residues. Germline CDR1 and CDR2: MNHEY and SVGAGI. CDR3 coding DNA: TGTGCCACCGGGAGCAGGGCGAACATTCAGTACTTC. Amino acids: CATGSRANIQYF.

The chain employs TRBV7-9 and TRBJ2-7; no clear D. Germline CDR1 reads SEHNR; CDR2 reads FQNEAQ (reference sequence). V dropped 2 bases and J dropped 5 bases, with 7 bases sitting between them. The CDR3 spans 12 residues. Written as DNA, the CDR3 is TGTGCCAGCAGCTTACTGGTAGACGAGCAGTACTTC. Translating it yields CASSLLVDEQYF.